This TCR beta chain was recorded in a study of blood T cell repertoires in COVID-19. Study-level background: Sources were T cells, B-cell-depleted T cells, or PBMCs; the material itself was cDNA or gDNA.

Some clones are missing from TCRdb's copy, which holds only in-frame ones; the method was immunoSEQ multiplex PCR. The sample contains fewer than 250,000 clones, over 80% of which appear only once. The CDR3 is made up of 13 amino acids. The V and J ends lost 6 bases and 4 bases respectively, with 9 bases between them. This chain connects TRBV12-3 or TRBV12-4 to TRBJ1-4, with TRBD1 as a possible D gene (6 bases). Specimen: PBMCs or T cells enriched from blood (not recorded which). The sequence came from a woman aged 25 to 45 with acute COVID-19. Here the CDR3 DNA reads TGTGCCAGCAGGGGGGCAGATAATGAAAAACTGTTTTTT. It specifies CASRGADNEKLFF.